The 8 T cell receptor beta chains below were found in one sample sequenced in a study of blood T cell repertoires in COVID-19. This table comes from immunoSEQ multiplex PCR, and its TCRdb copy is limited to in-frame clones, with some not included. This sample has about 59,000 clones, with roughly 80% found just once. The material sequenced was peripheral blood. The source of these receptors is a woman in her forties or fifties with active or convalescent COVID-19.

In DNA form, the CDR3 reads TGTGCCAGCAGCCAAGGGACTAGCGGCTACGAGCAGTACTTC. Amino acid sequence: CASSQGTSGYEQYF. This rearrangement joins TRBV3-1 (or the pseudogene TRBV3-2) to TRBJ2-7; TRBD2 matches 10 bases. V shed 1 base, J shed 3 bases, and the junction held 0 bases outside the gene matches. The CDR3 is made up of 14 amino acids. Germline assignment: CDR1 LGHDT and CDR2 YNNKEL (reference sequence).

The chain joins TRBV25-1 to TRBJ1-1; tentative D call: TRBD1 (6 bases). This CDR3 has 14 amino acids. The germline V gene has CDR1 MGHDK and CDR2 SYGVNS. Trimming left V 3 bases short and J 4 bases short, with 12 bases between. The CDR3 DNA follows: TGTGCCAGCAGTGATTACAGGGCCAGCACTGAAGCTTTCTTT. Its translation is CASSDYRASTEAFF.

By proportion, this clone is medium-sized. V gene TRBV5-1 combines with J gene TRBJ2-7; D is unclear. The CDR3 has 13 residues. Germline V gene lookup returns CDR1 SGHRS and CDR2 YFSETQ. Trimming cost V 0 bases and J 5 bases, with 9 bases left between them. The CDR3 loop reads CASSLADFDEQYF. The CDR3 DNA follows: TGCGCCAGCAGCTTGGCAGATTTCGACGAGCAGTACTTC.

This clone was recorded a few times. V and J are TRBV5-4 and TRBJ1-1; D uncertain. V was clipped by 4 bases and J by 4 bases, with 14 bases between them. The CDR3 length is 14 residues. In germline, CDR1 is SGHNT, CDR2 YYREEE (reference sequence). The CDR3 loop reads CASSLERRSTEAFF. For the CDR3, the DNA is TGTGCCAGCAGCCTTGAGAGACGGAGCACTGAAGCTTTCTTT.

The DNA for the CDR3 is TGCGCCAGCAGCGACCCCGGCAGGCATGAGCAGTTCTTC. It yields the protein CASSDPGRHEQFF. V and J are TRBV10-1 and TRBJ2-1; no firm D call. V lost 6 bases, J lost 8 bases, and 14 bases lay in between. CDR3 size: 13 residues. The germline gives CDR1 WNHNN, CDR2 SYGVQD (reference sequence).

This sequence joins TRBV19 and TRBJ2-5; tentatively, D is TRBD1 (6 bases). This CDR3 contains 12 residues. V dropped 9 bases and J dropped 6 bases, with 14 bases sitting between them. Germline-derived CDR1 and CDR2 are LNHDA and SQIVND (reference sequence). The CDR3 nucleotides read TGTGCCAGGACAGGAGTCAAGAAGACCCAGTACTTC. Encoded protein: CARTGVKKTQYF.

This sequence joins TRBV4-2 and TRBJ2-7; TRBD2 is a possible D gene (5 bases). Germline loops: CDR1 LGHNA, CDR2 YNFKEQ. V was cut by 3 bases and J by 1 base, with 13 bases left in between. This CDR3 is 15 amino acids long. CDR3: CASSQASGLSYEQYF. The CDR3 DNA follows: TGTGCCAGCAGCCAGGCGAGCGGACTTTCCTACGAGCAGTACTTC.

The V gene is TRBV9, the J gene TRBJ1-1, with TRBD1 identical over 8 bases. Germline V gene sequence: CDR1 SGDLS, CDR2 YYNGEE. CDR3 length: 18 amino acids. J lost 0 bases, V lost 4 bases, and 14 bases had no gene match. The CDR3 DNA reads as TGTGCCAGCAGCCCCGAGGGACAGGTCTGGGCTATGAACACTGAAGCTTTCTTT. Translating gives CASSPEGQVWAMNTEAFF. Full variable domain (remainder filled in from reference TRBV9 and TRBJ1-1): DSGVTQTPKHLITATGQRVTLRCSPRSGDLSVYWYQQSLDQGLQFLIQYYNGEERAKGNILERFSAQQFPDLHSELNLSSLELGDSALYFCASSPEGQVWAMNTEAFFGQGTRLTVV.